These 13 T cell receptor beta chains share one sample of origin, sequenced in a study of T cell changes during pregnancy in multiple sclerosis. The repertoire was sequenced with immunoSEQ multiplex PCR; TCRdb's copy has only in-frame clones and lacks some. This sample yields 90,000 to 120,000 clones, of which about 90% are seen a single time; less than 0.85% belongs to the top ten. The source material was peripheral blood, sampled in the third trimester of pregnancy. Every receptor here comes from a female donor in good health, enrolled as a control in a pregnancy study.

V is TRBV7-8 and J is TRBJ2-1; tentatively, D is TRBD1 (6 bases). The CDR3 is 14 residues long. V gave up 0 bases and J gave up 8 bases, with 11 bases separating them. Germline assignment: CDR1 SGHVS and CDR2 FQNEAQ. The CDR3 sequence is CASSLAPGDDEQFF. CDR3 nucleotides: TGTGCCAGCAGCTTAGCCCCAGGGGACGATGAGCAGTTCTTC.

This chain connects TRBV6-6 to TRBJ1-6, with no clear D. Looked up from germline, CDR1 is MNHNY and CDR2 is SVGAGI (reference sequence). The CDR3 contains 16 residues. With 5 bases removed from V and 10 bases from J, the gap between germline ends came to 21 bases. The CDR3 DNA is TGTGCCAGCAGTCACGACGACGGACTCCTCCCCTCACCCCTCCACTTT. Its translation: CASSHDDGLLPSPLHF.

This chain connects TRBV4-1 to TRBJ2-3; D is perhaps TRBD2 (5 bases). The V gene's germline CDR1 is MGHRA and CDR2 YSYEKL. V was pared by 4 bases and J by 0 bases, with 11 bases between. The CDR3 contains 15 residues. Here the CDR3 DNA reads TGCGCCAGCAGCCTAAGAACGGGGAGCACAGATACGCAGTATTTT. This translates into CASSLRTGSTDTQYF.

CDR3 sequence (DNA): TGTGCCAGCAGCGTGGACGCCAGGGGCGGGGGCACTGAAGCTTTCTTT. Residues: CASSVDARGGGTEAFF. This chain links TRBV9 with TRBJ1-1; weak D call: TRBD1 (6 bases). The germline V and J ends were trimmed by 2 bases and 4 bases, with 18 bases remaining between them. CDR3 length equals 16 residues. Germline lookup yields CDR1 SGDLS and CDR2 YYNGEE.

The V gene is TRBV30, the J gene TRBJ2-7, with D unclear. V lost 3 bases, J lost 4 bases, and 13 bases lay in between. CDR1 is GTSNPN, CDR2 SVGIG, per germline (reference sequence). The CDR3 has 13 amino acids. DNA for the CDR3: TGTGCCTGGAGGGTACCGGGTCGGTACGAGCAGTACTTC. Encoded protein: CAWRVPGRYEQYF.

This clone was observed a handful of times. The rearrangement joins TRBV4-3 to TRBJ2-1; D call uncertain. The CDR3 is made up of 13 amino acids. Germline V gene data show CDR1 as LGHNA and CDR2 as YSLEER. Trimming took off 8 bases at V and 9 bases at J, with 17 bases between the two ends. The CDR3 sequence is CASARSTSTEQFF. CDR3 nucleotides: TGCGCCAGCGCCCGTAGTACTTCTACTGAGCAGTTCTTC.

V gene TRBV29-1 combines with J gene TRBJ2-3; TRBD2 matches 10 bases. This CDR3 comprises 14 residues. J lost 1 base, V lost 4 bases, and 2 bases had no gene match. Germline lookup yields CDR1 SQVTM and CDR2 ANQGSEA. CDR3 sequence (DNA): TGCAGCGTTGGGACTAGCGGAGGCACAGATACGCAGTATTTT. It translates to CSVGTSGGTDTQYF.

The rearrangement uses TRBV5-4 and TRBJ1-2, with a tentative D call TRBD1 (5 bases). CDR1 and CDR2 from the germline V gene are SGHNT and YYREEE (reference sequence). The CDR3 loop spans 12 amino acids. V lost 4 bases to trimming and J lost 6 bases, with 10 bases between them. DNA for the CDR3: TGTGCCAGCAGCAAGGGAGGGGATGGCTACACCTTC. This encodes CASSKGGDGYTF. Together with reference TRBV5-4 and TRBJ1-2, the CDR3 gives the full variable domain: ETGVTQSPTHLIKTRGQQVTLRCSSQSGHNTVSWYQQALGQGPQFIFQYYREEENGRGNFPPRFSGLQFPNYSSELNVNALELDDSALYLCASSKGGDGYTFGSGTRLTVV.

The V and J genes are TRBV27 and TRBJ2-5, with TRBD2 matching 7 bases. This CDR3 has 13 residues. Germline V lookup: CDR1 MNHEY, CDR2 SMNVEV (reference sequence). Germline trimming cut 2 bases from V and 4 bases from J; bases unmatched to any gene: 1. The CDR3 region has the DNA TGTGCCAGCAGTTTAGCGGGGGTAGAGACCCAGTACTTC. Amino acids: CASSLAGVETQYF.

The J gene is TRBJ1-4, the V gene TRBV9; 7 positions match TRBD1. The germline V gene encodes CDR1 SGDLS and CDR2 YYNGEE. J gave up 7 bases and V 3 bases, and 9 bases lay outside the gene matches. This CDR3 is 15 amino acids long. CDR3: CASSAQTGQGEKLFF. The DNA of the CDR3 is TGTGCCAGCAGCGCTCAGACAGGGCAGGGTGAAAAACTGTTTTTT.

The rearrangement joins TRBV18 to TRBJ1-5; tentatively, D is TRBD1 (6 bases). This CDR3 comprises 17 residues. Trimming removed 6 bases at V and 3 bases at J, with 21 bases between. The germline CDR1 and CDR2 sequences are KGHSH and LQKENI. The CDR3 sequence is CASSPGISRGANQPQHF. The CDR3 DNA follows: TGTGCCAGCTCGCCCGGGATTTCGCGGGGGGCCAATCAGCCCCAGCATTTT.

The J gene is TRBJ1-5, the V gene TRBV30; 7 nucleotides agree with TRBD1. Germline assignment: CDR1 GTSNPN and CDR2 SVGIG (reference sequence). With 0 bases clipped from V and 9 bases from J, the junction kept 11 bases outside the gene matches. The CDR3 has 15 amino acids. Here the CDR3 reads CAWSVRQGLRGPQHF. For the CDR3, the DNA is TGTGCCTGGAGTGTACGACAGGGCCTGAGGGGGCCCCAGCATTTT.

This clone appeared a few times. The CDR3 protein is CAWSINRGFGTEAFF. The CDR3 region has the DNA TGTGCCTGGAGCATCAACCGGGGTTTCGGCACTGAAGCTTTCTTT. The chain couples TRBV30 to TRBJ1-1; D not certain. Germline V lookup: CDR1 GTSNPN, CDR2 SVGIG (reference sequence). This CDR3 contains 15 residues. Trimming left V 3 bases short and J 4 bases short, with 18 bases between. The variable domain in full, with the rest retrieved from reference TRBV30 and TRBJ1-1, is SQTIHQWPATLVQPVGSPLSLECTVEGTSNPNLYWYRQAAGRGLQLLFYSVGIGQISSEVPQNLSASRPQDRQFILSSKKLLLSDSGFYLCAWSINRGFGTEAFFGQGTRLTVV.